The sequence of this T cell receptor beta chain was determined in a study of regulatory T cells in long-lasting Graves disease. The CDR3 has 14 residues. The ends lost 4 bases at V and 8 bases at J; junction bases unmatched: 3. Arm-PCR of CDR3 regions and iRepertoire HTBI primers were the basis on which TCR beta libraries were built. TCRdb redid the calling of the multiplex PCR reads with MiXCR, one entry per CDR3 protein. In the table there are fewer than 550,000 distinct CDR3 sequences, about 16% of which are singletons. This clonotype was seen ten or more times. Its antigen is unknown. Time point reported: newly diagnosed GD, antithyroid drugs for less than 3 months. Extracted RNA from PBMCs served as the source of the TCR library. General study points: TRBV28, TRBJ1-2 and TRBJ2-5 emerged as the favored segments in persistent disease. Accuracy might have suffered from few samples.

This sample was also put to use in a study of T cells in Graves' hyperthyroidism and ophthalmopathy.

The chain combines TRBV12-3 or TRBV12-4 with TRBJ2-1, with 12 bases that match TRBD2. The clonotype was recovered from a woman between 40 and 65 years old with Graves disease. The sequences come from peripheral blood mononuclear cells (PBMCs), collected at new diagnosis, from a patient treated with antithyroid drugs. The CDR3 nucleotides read TGTGCCAGCAGTTCTAGCGGGGGGGCCCATGAGCAGTTCTTC. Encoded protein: CASSSSGGAHEQFF.